The rows below give T cell receptor beta chains drawn from one sample of a study of cytomegalovirus exposure and HLA in healthy donors. This table comes from immunoSEQ multiplex PCR, and its TCRdb copy is limited to in-frame clones, with some not included. Among roughly 120,000 clones listed, around 80% were seen once. Source material: PBMCs. All receptors derive from a man aged 25-45 years in good health and CMV-seronegative. The CDR3 runs from the conserved cysteine through the conserved F or W. The D gene is left open where the match is weak. Rows may omit the clone size; those that give it use once, few, many or a size class.

v_gene	d_gene	abundance	j_gene	CDR3nt	CDR3aa
TRBV5-6	NA	NA	TRBJ2-7	TGTGCCAGCACCCTAGGTGGAGGTATCTACGAGCAGTACTTC	CASTLGGGIYEQYF
TRBV27	NA	NA	TRBJ1-1	TGTGCCAGCAGCCATATACGAGGCGTTATGAACACTGAAGCTTTCTTT	CASSHIRGVMNTEAFF
TRBV5-4	NA	NA	TRBJ2-2	TGTGCCAGCAGCTTGTATCAGGGTATAGGGGAGCTGTTTTTT	CASSLYQGIGELFF
TRBV7-2	TRBD2	NA	TRBJ2-2	TGTGCCAGCAGCCACCGACTAGCGGGAGGGAACACCGGGGAGCTGTTTTTT	CASSHRLAGGNTGELFF
TRBV4-1	NA	NA	TRBJ1-3	TGCGCCAGCAGCCAAGATTATTTAGGGGAGGGGGTATCTGGAAACACCATATATTTT	CASSQDYLGEGVSGNTIYF
TRBV4-3	NA	NA	TRBJ2-3	TGCGCCAGCAGCCAAGACGGGACACTAACAGATACGCAGTATTTT	CASSQDGTLTDTQYF
TRBV5-1	NA	NA	TRBJ1-6	TGCGCCAGCAGCTGGCGGGGAGGGCTCGATTCACCCCTCCACTTT	CASSWRGGLDSPLHF
TRBV4-3	NA	NA	TRBJ1-1	TGCGCCAGCAGCCAAATGAAAGGCCCTAGAGGCACTGAAGCTTTCTTT	CASSQMKGPRGTEAFF
TRBV5-1	TRBD1	once	TRBJ2-5	TGCGCCAGCAGCTTAGGGGGCTCGTTTGGGGAGACCCAGTACTTC	CASSLGGSFGETQYF
TRBV6-5	NA	few	TRBJ1-1	TGTGCCAGCACCATAGGGAGGGTCACTGAAGCTTTCTTT	CASTIGRVTEAFF
TRBV5-1	NA	NA	TRBJ1-2	TGCGCCAGCAGCACAACGACAGGATCGGTTTTAGGCTACACCTTC	CASSTTTGSVLGYTF
TRBV5-6	TRBD2	once	TRBJ2-7	TGTGCCAGCAGCTTGGGAGGCGGCGGGAGGGGGGCCTACGAGCAGTACTTC	CASSLGGGGRGAYEQYF
TRBV7-9	TRBD2	once	TRBJ2-1	TGTGCCAGCAGCTTCGGGGCTAGCGGGAGGGCGTACAATGAGCAGTTCTTC	CASSFGASGRAYNEQFF
TRBV7-9	TRBD1	NA	TRBJ1-2	TGTGCCAGCAGCTTAGGGGGACAGGGAGGTGGCTACACCTTC	CASSLGGQGGGYTF
TRBV21-1	NA	NA	TRBJ2-7	TGTGCCAGCAGCACTACAGGGGTAATTTACGAGCAGTACTTC	CASSTTGVIYEQYF
TRBV6-5	TRBD2	NA	TRBJ2-2	TGTGCCAGCAGCCCCGGGACTAGTAACGCCGGGGAGCTGTTTTTT	CASSPGTSNAGELFF
TRBV9	NA	NA	TRBJ2-1	TGTGCCAGCAGCTCTCGGCCGGGTGGCAATGAGCAGTTCTTC	CASSSRPGGNEQFF
TRBV25-1	TRBD1	once	TRBJ1-1	TGTGCCAGCAGTGAATGGACAGGGGGTAACACTGAAGCTTTCTTT	CASSEWTGGNTEAFF
TRBV28	TRBD2	NA	TRBJ2-7	TGTGCCAGCAGCCCCTCCTCCGCGGGAGGGCCTACAGGTTGGTACGAGCAGTACTTC	CASSPSSAGGPTGWYEQYF
TRBV7-2	TRBD1	NA	TRBJ2-5	TGTGCCAGCAGTTCCGGACAGGGGCGGATGCAAGAGACCCAGTACTTC	CASSSGQGRMQETQYF
TRBV5-1	NA	NA	TRBJ2-1	TGCGCCAGCGGGGAGGGGGGGCCGGGTGAGCAGTTCTTC	CASGEGGPGEQFF
TRBV7-9	TRBD1	NA	TRBJ2-7	TGTGCCAGCAGCTCCTCAACTCGGACAGGGTACCACGAGCAGTACTTC	CASSSSTRTGYHEQYF
TRBV4-2	TRBD1	NA	TRBJ2-7	TGTGCCAGCAGCCAGTCCGGGACAGCCTACGAGCAGTACTTC	CASSQSGTAYEQYF
TRBV4-3	NA	NA	TRBJ2-1	TGCGCCAGCAGCCGGGCACGCGAGCTTGGGTACAATGAGCAGTTCTTC	CASSRARELGYNEQFF
TRBV4-1	TRBD1	few	TRBJ2-2	TGCGCCAGCAGCCCCCGTGGGACAGGGGCCACCGGGGAGCTGTTTTTT	CASSPRGTGATGELFF
TRBV28	TRBD1	NA	TRBJ1-3	TGTGCCAGCAGTTCGACAGGGGAGGTATCTGGAAACACCATATATTTT	CASSSTGEVSGNTIYF
TRBV5-4	NA	NA	TRBJ1-6	TGTGCCAGCACCGCCGAAACCAAGGGCAGGGGCTATAATTCACCCCTCCACTTT	CASTAETKGRGYNSPLHF
TRBV4-3	TRBD1	NA	TRBJ1-1	TGCGCCAGCAGCCAATCCCGGACAGGGACGAACACTGAAGCTTTCTTT	CASSQSRTGTNTEAFF
TRBV28	TRBD1	NA	TRBJ1-5	TGTGCCAGCAGTACAGGGGGGGATAGCAATCAGCCCCAGCATTTT	CASSTGGDSNQPQHF
TRBV7-2	NA	NA	TRBJ2-7	TGTGCCAGCAGCTTAAGGGGGAGTGGACAAAGCTCCTACGAGCAGTACTTC	CASSLRGSGQSSYEQYF
TRBV4-1	TRBD1	NA	TRBJ2-3	TGCGCCAGCAGCCAAGAAATGGGGACAGGGGGGAGCACAGATACGCAGTATTTT	CASSQEMGTGGSTDTQYF
TRBV7-8	TRBD2	NA	TRBJ2-7	TGTGCCAGCAGCCAGGGGGGACTAGCGGGACTATACGAGCAGTACTTC	CASSQGGLAGLYEQYF
TRBV2	NA	NA	TRBJ1-5	TGTGCCAGCAGTCAAAAGTGGCAGAATTGGAATCAGCCCCAGCATTTT	CASSQKWQNWNQPQHF
TRBV6-6	TRBD1	NA	TRBJ2-6	TGTGCCAGCAGTTCGCCCCAGGGGGTCGGGGCCAACGTCCTGACTTTC	CASSSPQGVGANVLTF
TRBV19	NA	few	TRBJ1-2	TGTGCCAGTAGGGACAGCCCCTATATCGGCGGCTACACCTTC	CASRDSPYIGGYTF
TRBV18	NA	NA	TRBJ1-1	TGTGCCAGCGCGCGGGGGACCACTAACACTGAAGCTTTCTTT	CASARGTTNTEAFF
TRBV29-1	TRBD1	NA	TRBJ2-5	TGCAGCGGTGGACAGGGTTCGGAGACCCAGTACTTC	CSGGQGSETQYF
TRBV5-1	TRBD2	NA	TRBJ2-5	TGCGCCAGCAGCTCGGGGGGGCGGGAGACCCAGTACTTC	CASSSGGRETQYF
TRBV29-1	NA	NA	TRBJ1-2	TGCAGCGTCCTGAACTATGGCTACACCTTC	CSVLNYGYTF
TRBV27	TRBD1	NA	TRBJ2-7	TGTGCCAGCAGTTTAGGACAGGGCGTCGCCTACGAGCAGTACTTC	CASSLGQGVAYEQYF
TRBV5-1	NA	NA	TRBJ2-5	TGCGCCAGCAGCTTGGGGCGGAAAGAGACCCAGTACTTC	CASSLGRKETQYF
TRBV11-2	NA	NA	TRBJ2-3	TGTGCCAGCAGCTTGGCTAGCGTGGGCACAGATACGCAGTATTTT	CASSLASVGTDTQYF
TRBV10-3	NA	NA	TRBJ2-2	TGTGCCATCAGTGAGAGGCAGGGGTACACCGGGGAGCTGTTTTTT	CAISERQGYTGELFF
TRBV11-3	TRBD1	NA	TRBJ2-3	TGTGCCAGCAGCACCGGACAGGGGGGCACAGATACGCAGTATTTT	CASSTGQGGTDTQYF
TRBV7-9	NA	NA	TRBJ1-1	TGTGCCAGCAGCGATACACAGGGTAGCGCTTTCTTT	CASSDTQGSAFF
TRBV2	NA	NA	TRBJ1-5	TGTGCCAGCAGGAAAGGGGGGGCGCAGAGTCAGCCCCAGCATTTT	CASRKGGAQSQPQHF
TRBV11-2	NA	NA	TRBJ2-7	TGTGCCAGCAGCTCCCCCTTTAGCAAGTCATACGAGCAGTACTTC	CASSSPFSKSYEQYF
TRBV29-1	TRBD1	NA	TRBJ1-5	TGCAGTGCGGGACAGGGGGACCAGCCCCAGCATTTT	CSAGQGDQPQHF
TRBV7-9	TRBD2	NA	TRBJ2-3	TGTGCCAGCGGACTAGCGGAATTATCAGATACGCAGTATTTT	CASGLAELSDTQYF
TRBV7-8	NA	once	TRBJ2-5	TGTGCCAGCAGCTCTACCCTATCCGCGGGGCAAGAGACCCAGTACTTC	CASSSTLSAGQETQYF
TRBV6-5	NA	NA	TRBJ1-6	TGTGCCAGCAGTTACTCCGGCAGGGTGGGATCACCCCTCCACTTT	CASSYSGRVGSPLHF
TRBV6-5	NA	NA	TRBJ1-2	TGTGCCAGCAGTTACTCAGAGGGCGACTATGGCTACACCTTC	CASSYSEGDYGYTF
TRBV5-4	TRBD1	once	TRBJ1-2	TGTGCCAGCAGCTTACAGGGGGCCGACTATGGCTACACCTTC	CASSLQGADYGYTF
TRBV4-2	TRBD2	NA	TRBJ2-2	TGTGCCAGCAGCCAAGCTGGGTTGAGCGGGAGGCCATTCACCGGGGAGCTGTTTTTT	CASSQAGLSGRPFTGELFF
TRBV25-1	NA	NA	TRBJ1-3	TGTGCCAGCATGAGCTCTGGAAACACCATATATTTT	CASMSSGNTIYF
TRBV28	TRBD1	once	TRBJ2-3	TGTGCCAGCAGTTTAGCCGGGACAGGGATACCAGATACGCAGTATTTT	CASSLAGTGIPDTQYF
TRBV5-1	TRBD1	NA	TRBJ1-4	TGCGCCAGCAGCTTGGAGGGACAGGGAGGGGAAAAACTGTTTTTT	CASSLEGQGGEKLFF
TRBV12-5	TRBD1	NA	TRBJ1-2	TGTGCTAGTGGTTTCTCGGGACAGGGAATTAGCTATGGCTACACCTTC	CASGFSGQGISYGYTF
TRBV29-1	NA	NA	TRBJ2-7	TGCAGCGTTGAGTCCGGTTCCTACGAGCAGTACTTC	CSVESGSYEQYF